This T cell receptor beta chain was retrieved from a study of CD8+CD57+ T cells in acquired aplastic anemia. Study background: The average for DNA from sorted CD4+ and CD8+ cells was about 3.3 ug. Sequencing produced an average of about 10 million reads per healthy donor for CD4+ cells. Study findings and constraints: Patients and controls had in common some 30 CD8+ CDR3 sequences.

Germline V gene data show CDR1 as SGHVS and CDR2 as FNYEAQ. Deletions cut 4 bases from V and 7 bases from J, with 16 bases between. The CDR3 has 14 amino acids. It was genomic DNA that served as the template for profiling TCR beta VDJ and CDR3. MiXCR was run by TCRdb on the reads, yielding one entry per CDR3 protein. The table includes 200,000 to 250,000 distinct CDR3 sequences, 61% detected once. As to this clonotype: The antigen remains undetermined.

This clonotype originated in a human donor in good health. The sample taken for sequencing was sorted CD4+, CD8+, or CD8+CD57+ T cells (not recorded which) from PBMCs. The chain has TRBV7-6 and TRBJ1-2; TRBD1 might be the D (6 bases). In DNA, the CDR3 is TGTGCCAGCAGCTCCGCCGGGGGGGCAGCTGGCTACACCTTC. It translates to CASSSAGGAAGYTF.